This passage covers 3 T cell receptor beta chains from one sample sequenced in a study of T cell responses to AZD1222 COVID-19 vaccine. TCRdb keeps only in-frame clones here, not all; method: immunoSEQ multiplex PCR. This sample has approximately 84,000 clones, with about nine tenths found just once. The material sequenced was peripheral blood, taken on day 0 of AZD1222 vaccination. The receptors were sampled from an adult in good health.

The chain combines TRBV6-2 or TRBV6-3 with TRBJ1-1; D uncertain. This CDR3 has 12 residues. CDR1 and CDR2 from the germline V gene are MNHEY and SVGEGT. Trimming pared 2 bases from V and 3 bases from J, leaving 4 bases between. The CDR3 DNA reads as TGTGCCAGCAGTTACCCTTACACTGAAGCTTTCTTT. Translation gives CASSYPYTEAFF.

V is TRBV15 and J is TRBJ2-3; D perhaps matches TRBD2 (6 bases). With 8 bases removed from V and 6 bases from J, the gap between germline ends came to 15 bases. CDR1 and CDR2 (germline): LNHNV, YYDKDF (reference sequence). The CDR3 runs to 13 residues. In DNA, the CDR3 is TGTGCCACCTCTAGCGTGATGGCGGATACGCAGTATTTT. Translated, it gives CATSSVMADTQYF.

The chain recombines TRBV3-1 (or the pseudogene TRBV3-2) with TRBJ2-7; D remains ambiguous. CDR1 is LGHDT, CDR2 YNNKEL, per germline (reference sequence). This CDR3 comprises 14 residues. Trimming left V 0 bases short and J 2 bases short, with 8 bases between. The DNA for the CDR3 is TGTGCCAGCAGCCAAGATAACAGAGCCTACGAGCAGTACTTC. Amino acid sequence: CASSQDNRAYEQYF.